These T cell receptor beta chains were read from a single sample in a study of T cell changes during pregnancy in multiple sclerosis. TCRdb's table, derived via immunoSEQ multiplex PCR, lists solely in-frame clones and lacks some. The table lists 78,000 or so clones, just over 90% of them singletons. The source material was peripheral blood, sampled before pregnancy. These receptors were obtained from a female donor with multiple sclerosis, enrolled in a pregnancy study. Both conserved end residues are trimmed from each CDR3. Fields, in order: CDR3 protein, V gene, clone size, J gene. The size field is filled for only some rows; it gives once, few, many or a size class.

ASSQAGTGKTYEQY,TRBV4-1,.,TRBJ2-7
ASSNRLATDTQY,TRBV5-4,.,TRBJ2-3
ASSPGVDSNQPQH,TRBV27,.,TRBJ1-5
ASSFEFTGNTEAF,TRBV5-5,.,TRBJ1-1
ASSELWTGRIQPQH,TRBV6-1,.,TRBJ1-5
ASNRGSNTGELF,TRBV5-1,.,TRBJ2-2
ASSPDWETQY,TRBV2,.,TRBJ2-5
ASSEGPSWGADTQY,TRBV2,.,TRBJ2-3
ASSIGTGPNSPLH,TRBV19,few,TRBJ1-6
ASSEAISGGADTQY,TRBV6-1,once,TRBJ2-3
ASSSRGQITDTQY,TRBV5-8,.,TRBJ2-3
SAPGGRQF,TRBV20-1,.,TRBJ2-1
ASSRAQGANQPQH,TRBV19,.,TRBJ1-5
ASSLLGGQGAYEQY,TRBV27,.,TRBJ2-7
ASSQAGPRGGRTGELF,TRBV14,.,TRBJ2-2
ASSESRGLLYNEQF,TRBV10-2,.,TRBJ2-1
ASSPPEGNTEAF,TRBV18,few,TRBJ1-1
ASNPFSSGSPLH,TRBV6-1,few,TRBJ1-6
ASSKWGRFTYEQY,TRBV21-1,.,TRBJ2-7
ASSPPSSVDTQY,TRBV18,.,TRBJ2-3
ASGLINSQETQY,TRBV2,.,TRBJ2-5
ASSVSGGVGGELF,TRBV9,.,TRBJ2-2
ASSPGYNYGYT,TRBV5-6,.,TRBJ1-2
ASSLGGGTIDEQF,TRBV7-2,.,TRBJ2-1
ASSLSTAGHLDTQY,TRBV7-6,.,TRBJ2-3
ASSLSGTTHNEQF,TRBV5-1,.,TRBJ2-1
ASSSGQGYEQF,TRBV27,.,TRBJ2-1
ASSVSGYREQY,TRBV2,.,TRBJ2-7
ASSVDWDSKGVNEQF,TRBV7-8,.,TRBJ2-1
ASSLAQNGNTIY,TRBV7-9,.,TRBJ1-3
ASRFWGVVDSPLH,TRBV27,.,TRBJ1-6
ASSSRGPGYEQY,TRBV5-8,.,TRBJ2-7
ASISWAQGSYGYT,TRBV21-1,once,TRBJ1-2
ASSPLPRTGLYEQY,TRBV5-1,once,TRBJ2-7
ASSVGQGASSPLH,TRBV5-1,.,TRBJ1-6
ASGQGRAGVDTQY,TRBV5-1,.,TRBJ2-3